This record concerns one TCR beta chain sequence. Profiled with immunoSEQ multiplex PCR; TCRdb holds only in-frame clones, not every one. The sample has 25,000 to 35,000 clones; about nine tenths are singletons. This entry comes from a study of T cell changes during pregnancy in multiple sclerosis. The CDR3 contains 14 residues. Losses at the gene ends were 6 bases for V and 4 bases for J; bases not matched to a gene: 7. Germline lookup yields CDR1 MNHEY and CDR2 SMNVEV (reference sequence). This sequence originates from a female donor with multiple sclerosis, enrolled in a pregnancy study. This specimen consisted of CD8+ T cells from peripheral blood mononuclear cells, obtained in the second trimester of pregnancy. The rearrangement uses TRBV27 and TRBJ2-7, with 9 bases fitting TRBD1. The CDR3 DNA is TGTGCCAGCAGACCTACAGGGGGCTGGTACGAGCAGTACTTC. Its translation: CASRPTGGWYEQYF.